Below, 30 T cell receptor beta chains from the same sample are listed, as sequenced in a study of blood T cell repertoires in COVID-19. The table came from immunoSEQ multiplex PCR; TCRdb's copy has only in-frame clones and leaves some out. The sample lists 490,000 or so clones; approximately 86% were seen once. The sample was PBMCs or T cells enriched from blood (not recorded which). These receptors were taken from a woman in her fifties or sixties who had recovered from COVID-19.

This chain connects TRBV10-1 to TRBJ1-5; a possible D gene is TRBD1 (6 bases). This CDR3 is built from 16 residues. Germline CDR1 WNHNN, CDR2 SYGVQD (reference sequence). Trimming removed 6 bases at V and 1 base at J, with 16 bases between. CDR3 sequence: CASSSTGLGSNQPQHF. CDR3 nucleotide sequence: TGCGCCAGCAGCTCTACAGGGTTGGGCAGCAATCAGCCCCAGCATTTT.

The chain has TRBV11-3 and TRBJ2-7, with a tentative D call TRBD1 (6 bases). The CDR3 consists of 15 residues. Germline V gene lookup returns CDR1 SGHNT and CDR2 YENEEA. V shed 2 bases and J shed 3 bases, with 14 bases lying between them. For the CDR3, the DNA is TGTGCCAGCAGCTTAAGGGATCAGACAGGCTACGAGCAGTACTTC. The encoded protein is CASSLRDQTGYEQYF. The full variable domain, in which reference TRBV11-3 and TRBJ2-7 provide the parts outside the CDR3, is EAGVVQSPRYKIIEKKQPVAFWCNPISGHNTLYWYLQNLGQGPELLIRYENEEAVDDSQLPKDRFSAERLKGVDSTLKIQPAELGDSAVYLCASSLRDQTGYEQYFGPGTRLTVT.

For the CDR3, the DNA is TGCGCCAGCAGCCAAGTAGCAGTCAACAATGAGCAGTTCTTC. It codes for CASSQVAVNNEQFF. The chain employs TRBV4-1 and TRBJ2-1; no clear D. CDR1 is MGHRA and CDR2 is YSYEKL in the germline V gene. This CDR3 spans 14 amino acids. The V end was cut by 1 base, the J end by 5 bases, with 9 bases between.

The genes are TRBV5-1 and TRBJ2-3; D unresolved. This CDR3 is built from 12 residues. The V end lost 2 bases, the J end lost 2 bases, and 3 bases lay between the germline ends. CDR1 SGHRS and CDR2 YFSETQ come from the germline V gene. CDR3 DNA: TGCGCCAGCAGCTTCATCACAGATACGCAGTATTTT. Translated: CASSFITDTQYF.

The gene calls are TRBV30 and TRBJ2-3; D gene ambiguous. The germline V gene encodes CDR1 GTSNPN and CDR2 SVGIG (reference sequence). This CDR3 is 11 amino acids long. The V end lost 2 bases, the J end lost 5 bases, and 5 bases lay between the germline ends. This chain's CDR3 is CAWSTGDTQYF. The CDR3 bases are TGTGCCTGGAGTACGGGAGATACGCAGTATTTT.

The chain carries TRBV6-5 and TRBJ1-1; D is undetermined. Trimming removed 8 bases from V and 0 bases from J, with 16 bases in between. The germline V gene encodes CDR1 MNHEY and CDR2 SVGAGI. CDR3 length: 15 amino acids. CDR3 DNA: TGTGCCAGCTGGCGGTCGACTCTAATGAACACTGAAGCTTTCTTT. Translation gives CASWRSTLMNTEAFF.

This rearrangement joins TRBV28 to TRBJ2-5, with D uncertain. V was trimmed by 6 bases and J by 4 bases, leaving 6 bases between them. Per the germline V gene, CDR1 is MDHEN and CDR2 is SYDVKM. The CDR3 runs to 11 residues. In nucleotides, the CDR3 is TGTGCCAGCAGCGTCGGAGAGACCCAGTACTTC. This encodes CASSVGETQYF.

The count of this clone is one. The V call is TRBV7-8, the J call TRBJ2-7; 8 bases line up with TRBD2. The germline V gene encodes CDR1 SGHVS and CDR2 FQNEAQ. The CDR3 spans 15 residues. The V segment lost 5 bases and the J segment 9 bases; nucleotides outside the gene matches: 15. The CDR3 DNA is TGTGCCAGCAGCCGAGACTCGTGGCTAGCGGGCGTGCAGTACGTC. Encoded protein: CASSRDSWLAGVQYV.

This chain connects TRBV10-3 to TRBJ1-2; tentative D call: TRBD1 (5 bases). Germline values: CDR1 ENHRY, CDR2 SYGVKD. The CDR3 has 13 residues. V lost 4 bases and J 6 bases, leaving 12 bases between the germline ends. The CDR3 coding sequence is TGTGCCATCAGTGGGGACTCCAGGGATGGCTACACCTTC. Translated, it gives CAISGDSRDGYTF.

The chain carries TRBV12-3 or TRBV12-4 and TRBJ1-2; D possibly corresponds to TRBD1 (6 bases). V was shortened by 6 bases and J by 8 bases, with 16 bases between the two germline ends. This CDR3 contains 13 residues. CDR3: CASSSLQGSGYTF. The CDR3 DNA reads TGTGCCAGCAGCTCACTACAGGGTAGCGGCTACACCTTC.

The chain recombines TRBV24-1 with TRBJ1-2, with 8 bases lining up with TRBD1. Germline V gene lookup returns CDR1 KGHDR and CDR2 SFDVKD. J gave up 8 bases and V 9 bases, and 4 bases lay outside the gene matches. The CDR3 contains 11 residues. CDR3 coding DNA: TGTGCCACCTCAGGGGGCCAAGGCTACACCTTC. This encodes CATSGGQGYTF.

The chain employs TRBV6-2 or TRBV6-3 and TRBJ2-3; tentatively, D is TRBD2 (5 bases). The germline V and J ends were trimmed by 0 bases and 2 bases, with 15 bases remaining between them. Germline V gene sequence: CDR1 MNHEY, CDR2 SVGEGT. The CDR3 length is 17 residues. Here the CDR3 DNA reads TGTGCCAGCAGTTACTCGAGTCCTAGCCGACACACAGATACGCAGTATTTT. Protein product: CASSYSSPSRHTDTQYF.

The chain couples TRBV24-1 to TRBJ2-7, with 7 bases fitting TRBD1. Germline loops: CDR1 KGHDR, CDR2 SFDVKD. V lost 7 bases and J lost 2; bases outside the gene matches: 13. The CDR3 spans 16 residues. In DNA form, the CDR3 reads TGTGCCACCAGAGGACAGGCCCTCGAGGGGGCCTACGAGCAGTACTTC. Encoded protein: CATRGQALEGAYEQYF.

The rearrangement joins TRBV10-3 to TRBJ2-1; TRBD1 aligns across 11 bases. CDR1 ENHRY and CDR2 SYGVKD come from the germline V gene. The V gene end was trimmed by 6 bases and the J gene end by 8 bases; junction bases not matched to a gene: 9. This CDR3 has 15 residues. For the CDR3, the DNA is TGTGCCATCAGACCGGGACAGGGGGTGGGAGATGAGCAGTTCTTC. Translating it yields CAIRPGQGVGDEQFF.

The chain couples TRBV4-1 to TRBJ1-5, with TRBD1 as a possible D gene (5 bases). The germline V and J ends were trimmed by 1 base and 1 base, with 14 bases remaining between them. CDR3 length equals 17 residues. Per the germline V gene, CDR1 is MGHRA and CDR2 is YSYEKL. The CDR3 loop reads CASSQGLMGGSNQPQHF. CDR3 DNA: TGCGCCAGCAGCCAAGGTCTAATGGGGGGGAGCAATCAGCCCCAGCATTTT.

The chain couples TRBV5-1 to TRBJ1-6; D might be TRBD1 (6 bases). The CDR3 contains 15 residues. V was cut by 5 bases and J by 4 bases, with 13 bases left in between. The germline gives CDR1 SGHRS, CDR2 YFSETQ. The DNA for the CDR3 is TGCGCCAGCAGTATTACAGGGTTTTATAATTCACCCCTCCACTTT. It translates to CASSITGFYNSPLHF.

The chain links TRBV5-1 to TRBJ1-2, with a weak D call TRBD1 (5 bases). CDR3 length equals 16 residues. V was clipped by 4 bases and J by 1 base, with 17 bases between them. CDR1 and CDR2 (germline): SGHRS, YFSETQ. The CDR3 sequence: CASSLKQDTFNYGYTF. The CDR3 nucleotides read TGCGCCAGCAGCCTGAAACAGGATACCTTTAACTATGGCTACACCTTC.

The gene calls are TRBV30 and TRBJ2-2, with D tentatively TRBD1 (5 bases). The V end lost 5 bases, the J end lost 1 base, and 14 bases lay between the germline ends. This CDR3 contains 15 residues. Germline CDR1 and CDR2: GTSNPN and SVGIG (reference sequence). CDR3 in amino acids: CAWANRGVNTGELFF. DNA of the CDR3: TGTGCCTGGGCCAATAGGGGCGTGAACACCGGGGAGCTGTTTTTT.

The genes are TRBV5-1 and TRBJ1-6; perhaps TRBD1 as D (5 bases). This CDR3 has 17 amino acids. V was pared by 0 bases and J by 7 bases, with 17 bases between. Germline V lookup: CDR1 SGHRS, CDR2 YFSETQ. CDR3 DNA: TGCGCCAGCAGCTTGGCCCAATCAGGGATATTGAATTCACCCCTCCACTTT. It codes for CASSLAQSGILNSPLHF.

The rearrangement uses TRBV5-6 and TRBJ2-2; the match to TRBD1 covers 11 bases. The trim removed 4 bases at V and 7 bases at J, leaving 9 bases unmatched. Germline V gene lookup returns CDR1 SGHDT and CDR2 YYEEEE. This CDR3 is 16 amino acids long. Here the CDR3 reads CASSPRPGQGVGELFF. The CDR3 bases are TGTGCCAGCAGCCCACGACCGGGACAGGGGGTCGGGGAGCTGTTTTTT.

This clone was found a few times. The chain carries TRBV3-1 (or the pseudogene TRBV3-2) and TRBJ2-6; 12 positions match TRBD1. The V gene's germline CDR1 is LGHDT and CDR2 YNNKEL (reference sequence). V gave up 8 bases and J gave up 3 bases; unmatched junction bases: 5. This CDR3 region has 16 residues. The CDR3 loop reads CASGTGGSGGANVLTF. DNA for the CDR3: TGTGCCAGCGGGACAGGGGGCTCGGGTGGGGCCAACGTCCTGACTTTC.

The chain carries TRBV9 and TRBJ2-7, with 7 bases matching TRBD2. The CDR3 has 14 amino acids. CDR1 is SGDLS and CDR2 is YYNGEE in the germline V gene. Trimming at V came to 0 bases and at J to 7 bases, leaving 7 bases not matched to a gene. The CDR3 spells CASSVAPSGGEQYF. The CDR3 region has the DNA TGTGCCAGCAGCGTAGCCCCTTCCGGGGGGGAGCAGTACTTC.

The V and J genes are TRBV5-1 and TRBJ1-1; 8 bases line up with TRBD1. The CDR3 is 16 residues long. Trimming took 2 bases from V and 5 from J; bases not matched to a gene: 11. Per the germline V gene, CDR1 is SGHRS and CDR2 is YFSETQ. For the CDR3, the DNA is TGCGCCAGCAGCTTATTCCCACAGGGGGGGAGGACTGAAGCTTTCTTT. Translation: CASSLFPQGGRTEAFF.

V and J are TRBV20-1 and TRBJ2-2; 8 nucleotides align to TRBD1. V dropped 3 bases and J dropped 4; count of bases not matched to a gene: 10. Germline V gene data show CDR1 as DFQATT and CDR2 as SNEGSKA (reference sequence). The CDR3 runs 16 residues. The CDR3 reads CSASEVRQGSTGELFF. The DNA of the CDR3 is TGCAGTGCTAGTGAGGTACGACAGGGGAGCACCGGGGAGCTGTTTTTT.

This clone was recorded only once. This chain connects TRBV5-1 to TRBJ1-2, with D maybe TRBD1 (6 bases). CDR1 and CDR2 from the germline V gene are SGHRS and YFSETQ. Trimming removed 4 bases from V and 2 bases from J, with 12 bases in between. This CDR3 spans 14 amino acids. CDR3 coding DNA: TGCGCCAGCAGCCTTGGACAGTTCAACTATGGCTACACCTTC. Translation: CASSLGQFNYGYTF.

The chain employs TRBV20-1 and TRBJ1-2; no firm D call. This CDR3 is built from 13 residues. In germline, CDR1 is DFQATT, CDR2 SNEGSKA (reference sequence). Trimming removed 3 bases at V and 4 bases at J, with 12 bases between. CDR3 nucleotides: TGCAGTGCTAGTGAACAGAACTTCTATGGCTACACCTTC. Translated, it gives CSASEQNFYGYTF.

The chain has TRBV28 and TRBJ1-6; D might be TRBD1 (6 bases). The CDR3 consists of 14 residues. Trimming shortened V by 3 bases and J by 9 bases, and 12 bases separated the two germline ends. Germline V gene sequence: CDR1 MDHEN, CDR2 SYDVKM. DNA for the CDR3: TGTGCCAGCAGTTTGGGGGGGCCAGGTTCACCCCTCCACTTT. Amino acids: CASSLGGPGSPLHF.

The rearrangement links TRBV5-1 to TRBJ1-5, with a tentative D call TRBD1 (6 bases). Germline CDR1 and CDR2: SGHRS and YFSETQ. Trimming removed 4 bases from V and 0 bases from J, with 11 bases in between. CDR3 length equals 15 residues. The CDR3 loop reads CASSPQGDSNQPQHF. As DNA, the CDR3 is TGCGCCAGCAGCCCACAGGGAGATAGCAATCAGCCCCAGCATTTT.

This clone was counted once. V usage is TRBV28 and J usage is TRBJ1-6, with 8 nucleotides matching TRBD1. The CDR3 contains 15 residues. The ends lost 2 bases at V and 6 bases at J; junction bases unmatched: 3. Looked up from germline, CDR1 is MDHEN and CDR2 is SYDVKM. This CDR3 reads CASSLDRGSNSPLHF. As DNA, the CDR3 is TGTGCCAGCAGTTTAGACAGGGGAAGTAATTCACCCCTCCACTTT.

This chain links TRBV11-2 with TRBJ2-2; tentatively, D is TRBD1 (6 bases). V was pared by 6 bases and J by 8 bases, with 22 bases between. From germline, CDR1 is SGHAT and CDR2 FQNNGV. This CDR3 contains 16 residues. CDR3: CASSPTPGPGAGELFF. The CDR3 DNA follows: TGTGCCAGCAGTCCAACTCCGGGACCAGGGGCGGGGGAGCTGTTTTTT.